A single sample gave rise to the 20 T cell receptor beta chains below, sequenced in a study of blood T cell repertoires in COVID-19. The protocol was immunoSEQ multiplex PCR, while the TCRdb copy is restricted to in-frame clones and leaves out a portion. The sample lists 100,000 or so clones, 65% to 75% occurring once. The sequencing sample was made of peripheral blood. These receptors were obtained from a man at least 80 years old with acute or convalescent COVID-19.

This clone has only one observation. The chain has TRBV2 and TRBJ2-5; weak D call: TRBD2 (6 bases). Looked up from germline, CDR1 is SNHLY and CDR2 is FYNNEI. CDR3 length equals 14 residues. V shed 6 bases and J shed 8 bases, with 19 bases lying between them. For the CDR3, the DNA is TGTGCCAGCAGAGCAACCGGGAGTCAGGGTACCCAGTACTTC. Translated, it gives CASRATGSQGTQYF. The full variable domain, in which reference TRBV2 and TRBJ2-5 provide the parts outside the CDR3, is EPEVTQTPSHQVTQMGQEVILRCVPISNHLYFYWYRQILGQKVEFLVSFYNNEISEKSEIFDDQFSVERPDGSNFTLKIRSTKLEDSAMYFCASRATGSQGTQYFGPGTRLLVL.

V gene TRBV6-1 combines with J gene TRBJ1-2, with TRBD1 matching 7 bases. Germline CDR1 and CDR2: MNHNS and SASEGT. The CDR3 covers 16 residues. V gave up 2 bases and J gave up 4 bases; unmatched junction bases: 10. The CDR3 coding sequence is TGTGCCAGCAGTGAAAGTCCGCGGACAGGCGTCTATGGCTACACCTTC. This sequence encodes CASSESPRTGVYGYTF.

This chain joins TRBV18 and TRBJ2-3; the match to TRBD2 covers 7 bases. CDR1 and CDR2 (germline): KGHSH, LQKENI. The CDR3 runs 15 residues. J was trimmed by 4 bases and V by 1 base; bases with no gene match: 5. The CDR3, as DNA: TGTGCCAGCTCACCACTTCCGACTAGCCCAGATACGCAGTATTTT. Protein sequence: CASSPLPTSPDTQYF.

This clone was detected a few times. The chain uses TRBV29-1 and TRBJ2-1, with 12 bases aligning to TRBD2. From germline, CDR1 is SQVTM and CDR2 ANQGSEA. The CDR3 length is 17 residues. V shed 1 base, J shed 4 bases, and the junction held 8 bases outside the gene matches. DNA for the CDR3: TGCAGCGTTGAAGGCCGTACGACTAGCGGGAGTTACAATGAGCAGTTCTTC. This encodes CSVEGRTTSGSYNEQFF.

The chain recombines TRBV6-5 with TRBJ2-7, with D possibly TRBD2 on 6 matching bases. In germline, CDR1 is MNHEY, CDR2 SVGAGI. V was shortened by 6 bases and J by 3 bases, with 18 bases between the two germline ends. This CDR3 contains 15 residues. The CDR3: CASRPTSGGGYEQYF. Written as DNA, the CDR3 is TGTGCCAGCAGGCCGACTAGTGGGGGTGGCTACGAGCAGTACTTC.

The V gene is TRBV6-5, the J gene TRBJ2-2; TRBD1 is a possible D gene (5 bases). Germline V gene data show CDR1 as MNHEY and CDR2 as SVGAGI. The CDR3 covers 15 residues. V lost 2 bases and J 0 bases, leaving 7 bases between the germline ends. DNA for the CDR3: TGTGCCAGCAGTTACCGGACAACGAACACCGGGGAGCTGTTTTTT. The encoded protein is CASSYRTTNTGELFF.

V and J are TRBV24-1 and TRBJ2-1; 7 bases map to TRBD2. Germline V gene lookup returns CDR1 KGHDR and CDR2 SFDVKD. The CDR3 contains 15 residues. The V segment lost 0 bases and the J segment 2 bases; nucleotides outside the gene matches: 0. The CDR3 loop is CATSDLSGAYNEQFF. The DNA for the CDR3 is TGTGCCACCAGTGATTTGAGCGGGGCCTACAATGAGCAGTTCTTC.

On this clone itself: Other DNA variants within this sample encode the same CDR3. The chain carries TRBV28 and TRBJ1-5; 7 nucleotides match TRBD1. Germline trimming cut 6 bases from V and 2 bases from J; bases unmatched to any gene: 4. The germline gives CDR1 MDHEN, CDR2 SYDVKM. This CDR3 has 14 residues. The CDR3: CASRRTGGNQPQHF. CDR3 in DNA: TGTGCCAGCAGACGAACAGGGGGCAATCAGCCCCAGCATTTT. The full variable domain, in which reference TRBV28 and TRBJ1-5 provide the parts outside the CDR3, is DVKVTQSSRYLVKRTGEKVFLECVQDMDHENMFWYRQDPGLGLRLIYFSYDVKMKEKGDIPEGYSVSREKKERFSLILESASTNQTSMYLCASRRTGGNQPQHFGDGTRLSIL.

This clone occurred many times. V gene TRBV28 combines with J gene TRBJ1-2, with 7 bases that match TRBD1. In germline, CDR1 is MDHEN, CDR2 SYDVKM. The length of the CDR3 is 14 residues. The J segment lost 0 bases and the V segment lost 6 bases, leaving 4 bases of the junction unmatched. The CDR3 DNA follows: TGTGCCAGCAGCTCAGGGGGAACTAACTATGGCTACACCTTC. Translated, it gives CASSSGGTNYGYTF.

The CDR3 coding sequence is TGTGCCAGCAGCTATACAGGGGCCAAGGGGTCTTTCTTT. Translation gives CASSYTGAKGSFF. The chain uses TRBV5-4 and TRBJ1-1; 7 nucleotides line up with TRBD1. CDR1 and CDR2 (germline): SGHNT, YYREEE (reference sequence). V was pared by 3 bases and J by 12 bases, with 11 bases of the junction left unmatched. The CDR3 is 13 amino acids.

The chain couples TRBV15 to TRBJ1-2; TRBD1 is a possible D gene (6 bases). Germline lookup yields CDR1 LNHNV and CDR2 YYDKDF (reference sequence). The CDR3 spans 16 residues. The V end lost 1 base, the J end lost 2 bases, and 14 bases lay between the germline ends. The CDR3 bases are TGTGCCACCAGCAGAGTGGGGCAGGGGTCGAACTATGGCTACACCTTC. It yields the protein CATSRVGQGSNYGYTF.

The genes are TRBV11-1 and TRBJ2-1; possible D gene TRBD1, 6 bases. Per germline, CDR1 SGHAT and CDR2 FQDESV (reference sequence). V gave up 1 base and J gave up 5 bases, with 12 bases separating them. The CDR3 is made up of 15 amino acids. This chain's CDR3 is CASSLGTRTDNEQFF. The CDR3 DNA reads TGTGCCAGCAGCTTAGGTACCCGGACAGACAATGAGCAGTTCTTC.

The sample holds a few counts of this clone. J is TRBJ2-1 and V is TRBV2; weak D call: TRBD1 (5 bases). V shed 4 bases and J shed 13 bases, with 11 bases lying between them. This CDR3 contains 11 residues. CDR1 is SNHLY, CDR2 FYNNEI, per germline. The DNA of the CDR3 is TGTGCCAGCAGTGTAGGGGCCCGCCAGTTCTTC. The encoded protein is CASSVGARQFF.

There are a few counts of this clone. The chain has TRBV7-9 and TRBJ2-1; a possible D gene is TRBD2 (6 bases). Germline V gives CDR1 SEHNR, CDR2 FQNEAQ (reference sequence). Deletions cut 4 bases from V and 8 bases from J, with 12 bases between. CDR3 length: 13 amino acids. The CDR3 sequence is CASSYPGVDEQFF. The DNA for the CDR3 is TGTGCCAGCAGCTATCCGGGAGTGGATGAGCAGTTCTTC. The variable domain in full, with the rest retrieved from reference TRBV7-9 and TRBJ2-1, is DTGVSQNPRHKITKRGQNVTFRCDPISEHNRLYWYRQTLGQGPEFLTYFQNEAQLEKSRLLSDRFSAERPKGSFSTLEIQRTEQGDSAMYLCASSYPGVDEQFFGPGTRLTVL.

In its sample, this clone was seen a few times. In nucleotides, the CDR3 is TGTGCCAGCAGTGAAACAGGGTTTGAAAAACTGTTTTTT. Amino acids: CASSETGFEKLFF. This rearrangement joins TRBV6-1 to TRBJ1-4, with a possible D match to TRBD1 (6 bases). Germline V CDR1 and CDR2: MNHNS, SASEGT. This CDR3 spans 13 amino acids. Trimming cost V 2 bases and J 7 bases, with 8 bases left between them.

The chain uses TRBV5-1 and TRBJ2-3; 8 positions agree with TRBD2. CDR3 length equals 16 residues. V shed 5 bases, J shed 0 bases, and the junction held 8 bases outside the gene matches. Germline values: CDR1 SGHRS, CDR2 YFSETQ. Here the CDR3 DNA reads TGCGCCAGCAGAACCGGGACTAGTGGAAGCACAGATACGCAGTATTTT. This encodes CASRTGTSGSTDTQYF. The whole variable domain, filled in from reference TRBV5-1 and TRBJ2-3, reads KAGVTQTPRYLIKTRGQQVTLSCSPISGHRSVSWYQQTPGQGLQFLFEYFSETQRNKGNFPGRFSGRQFSNSRSEMNVSTLELGDSALYLCASRTGTSGSTDTQYFGPGTRLTVL.

Here the CDR3 DNA reads TGTGCCAGCAGTTTAGCGAGGCCGGGGGAAAAACTGTTTTTT. Its translation: CASSLARPGEKLFF. The chain is built from TRBV28 and TRBJ1-4, with D uncertain. V shed 2 bases and J shed 8 bases, with 12 bases lying between them. CDR1 is MDHEN and CDR2 is SYDVKM in the germline V gene. The CDR3 runs to 14 residues.

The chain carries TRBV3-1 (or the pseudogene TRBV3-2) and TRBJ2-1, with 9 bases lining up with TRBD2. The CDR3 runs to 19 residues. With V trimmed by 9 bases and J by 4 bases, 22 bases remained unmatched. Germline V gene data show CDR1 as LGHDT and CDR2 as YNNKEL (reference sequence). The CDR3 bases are TGTGCCAGTAGACAGAGCGGAGCTAGCGGGAATTGGGGGTACAATGAGCAGTTCTTC. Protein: CASRQSGASGNWGYNEQFF.

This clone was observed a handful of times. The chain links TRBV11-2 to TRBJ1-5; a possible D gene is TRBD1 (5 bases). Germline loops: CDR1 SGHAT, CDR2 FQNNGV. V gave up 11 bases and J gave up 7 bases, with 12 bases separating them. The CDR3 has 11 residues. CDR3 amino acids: CAGRGGQPQHF. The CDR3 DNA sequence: TGTGCCGGCCGCGGGGGACAGCCCCAGCATTTT. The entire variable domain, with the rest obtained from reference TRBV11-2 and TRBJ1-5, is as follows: EAGVAQSPRYKIIEKRQSVAFWCNPISGHATLYWYQQILGQGPKLLIQFQNNGVVDDSQLPKDRFSAERLKGVDSTLKIQPAKLEDSAVYLCAGRGGQPQHFGDGTRLSIL.

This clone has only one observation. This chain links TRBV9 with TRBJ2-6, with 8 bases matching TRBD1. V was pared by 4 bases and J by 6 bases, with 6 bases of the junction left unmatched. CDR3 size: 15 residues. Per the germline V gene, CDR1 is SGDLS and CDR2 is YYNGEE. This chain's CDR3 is CASSPGGTKANVLTF. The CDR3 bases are TGTGCCAGCAGCCCAGGGGGCACGAAGGCCAACGTCCTGACTTTC.